This is a list of T cell receptor beta chains from one sample in a study of blood T cell repertoires in COVID-19. Generated by immunoSEQ multiplex PCR, the TCRdb table keeps only in-frame clones and is missing some. The sample records some 350,000 clones, more than 75% being singletons. Specimen: PBMCs or T cells enriched from blood (not recorded which). These receptors were collected from a woman in her 30s who had recovered from COVID-19. Both conserved end residues are part of each CDR3. Fields, in order: J gene, V gene, D gene, clone size, CDR3 protein, CDR3 DNA. A D gene is named only where the DNA matches it firmly. The size of a clone is reported for some rows only, either as once, few or many, or as a class for expanded clones.

J gene: TRBJ1-5
V gene: TRBV4-1
D gene: TRBD1
clone size: NA
CDR3 protein: CASSQDGVDRDQPQHF
CDR3 DNA: TGCGCCAGCAGCCAAGATGGAGTAGACAGGGATCAGCCCCAGCATTTT

J gene: TRBJ1-1
V gene: TRBV2
D gene: TRBD1
clone size: NA
CDR3 protein: CASRVQGMNTEAFF
CDR3 DNA: TGTGCCAGCAGGGTACAGGGGATGAACACTGAAGCTTTCTTT

J gene: TRBJ2-1
V gene: TRBV28
D gene: NA
clone size: few
CDR3 protein: CASTEVGPSSYNEQFF
CDR3 DNA: TGTGCCAGCACCGAGGTAGGCCCTTCCTCCTACAATGAGCAGTTCTTC

J gene: TRBJ2-2
V gene: TRBV5-1
D gene: NA
clone size: NA
CDR3 protein: CASSLSGSGTGELFF
CDR3 DNA: TGCGCCAGCAGCTTGTCGGGTAGCGGCACCGGGGAGCTGTTTTTT

J gene: TRBJ2-7
V gene: TRBV4-1
D gene: TRBD1
clone size: NA
CDR3 protein: CASSHPGQGAYEQYF
CDR3 DNA: TGCGCCAGCAGCCACCCCGGACAGGGGGCCTACGAGCAGTACTTC

J gene: TRBJ1-1
V gene: TRBV28
D gene: NA
clone size: few
CDR3 protein: CASNGVWETEAFF
CDR3 DNA: TGTGCCAGCAACGGGGTATGGGAGACTGAAGCTTTCTTT

J gene: TRBJ2-2
V gene: TRBV5-1
D gene: TRBD2
clone size: once
CDR3 protein: CASSRSSGGTRWTGELFF
CDR3 DNA: TGCGCCAGCAGCCGCTCTAGCGGGGGGACCCGATGGACCGGGGAGCTGTTTTTT

J gene: TRBJ1-2
V gene: TRBV9
D gene: TRBD1
clone size: NA
CDR3 protein: CASSPTGQGYGYTF
CDR3 DNA: TGTGCCAGCAGCCCCACGGGACAGGGGTATGGCTACACCTTC

J gene: TRBJ1-6
V gene: TRBV4-1
D gene: NA
clone size: NA
CDR3 protein: CASSPPAGANSPLHF
CDR3 DNA: TGCGCCAGCAGCCCCCCCGCAGGGGCTAATTCACCCCTCCACTTT

J gene: TRBJ2-3
V gene: TRBV5-1
D gene: TRBD1
clone size: NA
CDR3 protein: CASSLGGSTDTQYF
CDR3 DNA: TGCGCCAGCAGCTTAGGGGGCTCGACAGATACGCAGTATTTT

J gene: TRBJ1-1
V gene: TRBV6-6
D gene: TRBD1
clone size: NA
CDR3 protein: CASSYNDRVLEAFF
CDR3 DNA: TGTGCCAGCAGTTATAACGACAGGGTCCTTGAAGCTTTCTTT

J gene: TRBJ1-2
V gene: TRBV7-2
D gene: TRBD1
clone size: NA
CDR3 protein: CASRRGQDYGYTF
CDR3 DNA: TGTGCCAGCAGGCGAGGACAGGACTATGGCTACACCTTC

J gene: TRBJ2-1
V gene: TRBV4-2
D gene: TRBD2
clone size: NA
CDR3 protein: CASSRSGGPNQYYNEQFF
CDR3 DNA: TGTGCCAGCAGTCGGAGCGGGGGTCCGAATCAGTACTACAATGAGCAGTTCTTC

J gene: TRBJ1-2
V gene: TRBV5-1
D gene: TRBD1
clone size: NA
CDR3 protein: CASSSRTGGHGYTF
CDR3 DNA: TGCGCCAGCAGCTCTAGGACAGGGGGCCATGGCTACACCTTC

J gene: TRBJ1-1
V gene: TRBV2
D gene: TRBD1
clone size: NA
CDR3 protein: CASRQGKNTEAFF
CDR3 DNA: TGTGCCAGCCGACAGGGGAAGAACACTGAAGCTTTCTTT

J gene: TRBJ2-6
V gene: TRBV5-5
D gene: TRBD1
clone size: once
CDR3 protein: CASSSAGGLEAGANVLTF
CDR3 DNA: TGTGCCAGCAGCTCCGCAGGGGGCCTTGAGGCTGGGGCCAACGTCCTGACTTTC

J gene: TRBJ1-1
V gene: TRBV28
D gene: NA
clone size: NA
CDR3 protein: CASSLTGQPNTEAFF
CDR3 DNA: TGTGCCAGCAGTCTTACGGGACAACCGAACACTGAAGCTTTCTTT

J gene: TRBJ2-2
V gene: TRBV5-1
D gene: NA
clone size: NA
CDR3 protein: CASSLASTGELFF
CDR3 DNA: TGCGCCAGCAGCTTAGCAAGCACCGGGGAGCTGTTTTTT

J gene: TRBJ2-7
V gene: TRBV7-9
D gene: TRBD1
clone size: NA
CDR3 protein: CASSLGWGQIIAYEQYF
CDR3 DNA: TGTGCCAGCAGCTTAGGCTGGGGACAGATAATAGCCTACGAGCAGTACTTC

J gene: TRBJ2-1
V gene: TRBV5-4
D gene: TRBD1
clone size: NA
CDR3 protein: CASSPLGTGVMGEQFF
CDR3 DNA: TGTGCCAGCAGCCCTCTAGGGACAGGGGTGATGGGTGAGCAGTTCTTC

J gene: TRBJ2-3
V gene: TRBV7-8
D gene: TRBD2
clone size: once
CDR3 protein: CASSMGASGGFTDTQYF
CDR3 DNA: TGTGCCAGCAGCATGGGGGCTAGCGGGGGTTTCACAGATACGCAGTATTTT

J gene: TRBJ2-7
V gene: TRBV20-1
D gene: TRBD1
clone size: NA
CDR3 protein: CSASDMGQGSYEQYF
CDR3 DNA: TGCAGTGCTAGTGATATGGGACAGGGATCCTACGAGCAGTACTTC